Listed below are T cell receptor beta chains from one sample, sequenced in a study of blood T cell repertoires in COVID-19. Produced via immunoSEQ multiplex PCR; TCRdb's table is partial and in-frame only. The sample has approximately 49,000 clones, about 81% seen once. What was sequenced was peripheral blood. Receptors originate from a man over 45 with acute or convalescent COVID-19. The CDR3 runs from the conserved cysteine through the conserved F or W. The D gene is left open where the match is weak. Clone size is shown for a subset of rows, as once, few, many or a class of expanded clone.

abundance,v_gene,d_gene,j_gene,CDR3aa,CDR3nt
NA,TRBV20-1,NA,TRBJ1-1,CSAQGNTEAFF,TGCAGTGCCCAGGGTAACACTGAAGCTTTCTTT
NA,TRBV10-1,NA,TRBJ2-5,CASSETYRQETQYF,TGCGCCAGCAGTGAGACGTACAGACAAGAGACCCAGTACTTC
NA,TRBV19,TRBD1,TRBJ2-3,CASRGQGPDTQYF,TGTGCCAGTAGGGGACAGGGGCCAGATACGCAGTATTTT
few,TRBV7-3,TRBD2,TRBJ2-1,CASSRPGLDSEQFF,TGTGCCAGCAGTCGCCCGGGACTAGATAGTGAGCAGTTCTTC
NA,TRBV4-1,NA,TRBJ2-7,CASSQNSLEQYF,TGCGCCAGCAGCCAAAACTCATTAGAGCAGTACTTC
NA,TRBV7-9,TRBD1,TRBJ2-7,CASSSGQGYYEQYF,TGTGCCAGCAGCTCGGGACAGGGTTATTACGAGCAGTACTTC
NA,TRBV29-1,TRBD2,TRBJ2-1,CSGDLAVTYNEQFF,TGCAGCGGGGACCTAGCGGTTACCTACAATGAGCAGTTCTTC
NA,TRBV11-2,TRBD2,TRBJ2-5,CASSSFGVAGEETQYF,TGTGCCAGCAGCTCATTCGGTGTAGCGGGAGAAGAGACCCAGTACTTC
NA,TRBV3-1/TRBV3-2,NA,TRBJ2-4,CASSQDSGLLNIQYF,TGTGCCAGCAGCCAAGATTCAGGGTTACTCAACATTCAGTACTTC
NA,TRBV18,NA,TRBJ1-1,CASSPTGDTEAFF,TGTGCCAGCTCACCCACCGGGGACACTGAAGCTTTCTTT
NA,TRBV18,NA,TRBJ1-2,CASSPNSPNYGYTF,TGTGCCAGCTCACCAAACAGCCCTAACTATGGCTACACCTTC
NA,TRBV2,NA,TRBJ2-7,CASSSWGDRSYEQYF,TGTGCCAGCAGTTCCTGGGGGGACAGATCCTACGAGCAGTACTTC
NA,TRBV7-8,NA,TRBJ1-4,CASSQTGLSEKLFF,TGTGCCAGCAGCCAAACAGGGCTGAGTGAAAAACTGTTTTTT
NA,TRBV28,NA,TRBJ1-5,CASSSTDQPQHF,TGTGCCAGCAGTTCGACAGATCAGCCCCAGCATTTT
few,TRBV4-1,NA,TRBJ2-5,CASSQENPGVQETQYF,TGCGCCAGCAGCCAAGAGAACCCCGGGGTCCAAGAGACCCAGTACTTC
NA,TRBV11-2,TRBD2,TRBJ2-1,CASSLGLAEWDEQFF,TGTGCCAGCAGCTTAGGACTAGCGGAGTGGGATGAGCAGTTCTTC
NA,TRBV4-1,NA,TRBJ2-7,CASSQGGSYEQYF,TGCGCCAGCAGCCAAGGAGGCTCCTACGAGCAGTACTTC
NA,TRBV5-1,NA,TRBJ1-1,CASSLIYRGRNTEAFF,TGCGCCAGCAGCTTGATATATCGAGGTAGGAACACTGAAGCTTTCTTT
NA,TRBV10-3,NA,TRBJ2-7,CAIMKAGDYEQYF,TGTGCCATCATGAAGGCAGGGGATTACGAGCAGTACTTC
NA,TRBV5-1,NA,TRBJ2-5,CASSPGTFQETQYF,TGCGCCAGCAGCCCGGGGACATTCCAAGAGACCCAGTACTTC
NA,TRBV7-3,TRBD2,TRBJ2-1,CASSLTSGGADEQFF,TGTGCCAGCAGCTTAACCAGCGGGGGGGCAGATGAGCAGTTCTTC
NA,TRBV21-1,NA,TRBJ1-6,CASSPRMTGSNSPLHF,TGTGCCAGCAGCCCTCGAATGACAGGTTCAAATTCACCCCTCCACTTT
NA,TRBV4-1,NA,TRBJ2-7,CASSQSPDRYEQYF,TGCGCCAGCAGCCAGTCGCCAGATCGCTACGAGCAGTACTTC
few,TRBV27,TRBD1,TRBJ1-1,CASSQSTGGWTEAFF,TGTGCCAGCAGCCAATCGACAGGGGGTTGGACTGAAGCTTTCTTT
NA,TRBV6-1,NA,TRBJ1-4,CASSETATNEKLFF,TGTGCCAGCAGTGAGACAGCAACTAATGAAAAACTGTTTTTT
NA,TRBV29-1,TRBD1,TRBJ1-4,CSVAGTASNEKLFF,TGCAGCGTTGCTGGGACAGCGAGTAATGAAAAACTGTTTTTT
NA,TRBV5-1,TRBD1,TRBJ2-5,CASSLQGRGQETQYF,TGCGCCAGCAGCTTGCAGGGCAGGGGGCAAGAGACCCAGTACTTC
few,TRBV7-9,TRBD2,TRBJ2-4,CASSSERERNIQYF,TGTGCCAGCAGCTCCGAGCGGGAGAGAAACATTCAGTACTTC
NA,TRBV30,NA,TRBJ2-6,CAWSAGAGANVLTF,TGTGCCTGGAGTGCAGGGGCTGGGGCCAACGTCCTGACTTTC
NA,TRBV19,NA,TRBJ1-3,CASVISSGNTIYF,TGTGCCAGTGTCATCAGCTCTGGAAACACCATATATTTT
once,TRBV9,NA,TRBJ1-3,CASSPTDISGNTIYF,TGTGCCAGCAGCCCGACAGACATCTCTGGAAACACCATATATTTT
NA,TRBV25-1,TRBD2,TRBJ2-3,CASSEGLALSTDTQYF,TGTGCCAGCAGTGAAGGACTAGCCCTAAGTACAGATACGCAGTATTTT
NA,TRBV9,NA,TRBJ2-7,CASSVGVGGTYEQYF,TGTGCCAGCAGCGTAGGGGTCGGCGGAACCTACGAGCAGTACTTC
few,TRBV12-5,NA,TRBJ2-1,CASGLRAGGPDNEQFF,TGTGCTAGTGGTTTGAGGGCCGGGGGGCCAGACAATGAGCAGTTCTTC
NA,TRBV5-6,NA,TRBJ2-7,CASSYGVWGLYEQYF,TGTGCCAGCAGCTATGGGGTTTGGGGACTCTACGAGCAGTACTTC
once,TRBV9,TRBD1,TRBJ2-1,CASSPRTGSRDEQFF,TGTGCCAGCAGCCCACGGACAGGGTCCCGGGATGAGCAGTTCTTC
few,TRBV6-1,NA,TRBJ1-5,CASSDDQPQHF,TGTGCCAGCAGTGACGATCAGCCCCAGCATTTT
NA,TRBV2,TRBD1,TRBJ1-5,CASSQGENQPQHF,TGTGCCAGCAGTCAGGGGGAAAATCAGCCCCAGCATTTT
NA,TRBV28,NA,TRBJ1-2,CASSLTGYDEAGYTF,TGTGCCAGCAGTTTAACCGGGTACGATGAGGCTGGCTACACCTTC
NA,TRBV7-2,NA,TRBJ2-2,CASSSMGLGAGLPGELFF,TGTGCCAGCAGCTCTATGGGGTTAGGGGCAGGTCTGCCCGGGGAGCTGTTTTTT
few,TRBV2,TRBD1,TRBJ1-5,CASRLDRGDQPQHF,TGTGCCAGCAGGTTAGACAGGGGAGATCAGCCCCAGCATTTT